Each of the 14 T cell receptor beta chains below was sequenced from the same sample in a study of PD-L1 blockade in urothelial cancer. The data were produced by immunoSEQ multiplex PCR, yet TCRdb's version contains in-frame clones alone and is incomplete. The table shows about 130,000 clones, with about 82% occurring only once. Time point given: peripheral blood 6 weeks after treatment start. The input for sequencing was PBMCs, taken around atezolizumab (anti-PD-L1) treatment. These receptors were collected from a man over 45 with urothelial cancer.

The rearrangement links TRBV6-1 to TRBJ2-7, with a tentative D call TRBD2 (6 bases). V lost 6 bases and J 2 bases, leaving 14 bases between the germline ends. This CDR3 has 14 residues. Per the germline V gene, CDR1 is MNHNS and CDR2 is SASEGT. This CDR3 is CASSYGTYAYEQYF. For the CDR3, the DNA is TGTGCCAGCAGCTATGGGACTTATGCCTACGAGCAGTACTTC.

V gene TRBV18 combines with J gene TRBJ2-1, with D perhaps TRBD1 (6 bases). V gave up 0 bases and J gave up 9 bases, with 9 bases separating them. The CDR3 is 13 amino acids. Germline V lookup: CDR1 KGHSH, CDR2 LQKENI. CDR3: CASSPPGHSEQFF. The CDR3 nucleotides are TGTGCCAGCTCACCACCGGGACATAGTGAGCAGTTCTTC.

This clone was detected a few times. This chain uses TRBV5-1 with TRBJ1-2, with a tentative D call TRBD1 (6 bases). The V and J ends lost 4 bases and 4 bases respectively, with 8 bases between them. Looked up from germline, CDR1 is SGHRS and CDR2 is YFSETQ. CDR3 size: 12 residues. CDR3 in DNA: TGCGCCAGCAGCCAGGACAGCTATGGCTACACCTTC. It specifies CASSQDSYGYTF.

The chain carries TRBV28 and TRBJ2-1; tentatively, D is TRBD1 (6 bases). Germline V gives CDR1 MDHEN, CDR2 SYDVKM. Between the trimmed V and J ends, which lost 10 bases and 6 bases, there was a span of 13 bases. This CDR3 has 12 residues. CDR3 DNA sequence: TGTGCCACCCGTGGACAGCTCAATGAGCAGTTCTTC. Translation gives CATRGQLNEQFF.

J is TRBJ1-4 and V is TRBV29-1; 8 bases are shared with TRBD1. V was pared by 7 bases and J by 1 base, with 8 bases of the junction left unmatched. Germline V gives CDR1 SQVTM, CDR2 ANQGSEA. CDR3 size: 15 residues. CDR3 loop: CSASDRGETNEKLFF. For the CDR3, the DNA is TGCAGCGCAAGTGACAGGGGTGAAACTAATGAAAAACTGTTTTTT.

The V gene is TRBV5-1, the J gene TRBJ1-4; D gene unclear. Trimming removed 4 bases at V and 0 bases at J, with 10 bases between. Germline CDR1 reads SGHRS; CDR2 reads YFSETQ. The CDR3 runs 15 residues. CDR3 nucleotide sequence: TGCGCCAGCAGCCCCCCAGATGCAACTAATGAAAAACTGTTTTTT. This encodes CASSPPDATNEKLFF.

The sample holds many counts of this clone. The rearrangement joins TRBV7-2 to TRBJ1-2; the D is unclear. The CDR3 consists of 14 residues. CDR1 and CDR2 (germline): SGHTA, FQGNSA. The ends were cut back, 3 bases at V and 6 bases at J, with 14 bases in the middle. CDR3 residues: CASSFWRKSDGYTF. The CDR3, as DNA: TGTGCCAGCAGCTTTTGGCGAAAAAGCGATGGCTACACCTTC.

This clone was seen once. This chain links TRBV7-9 with TRBJ2-5; 7 nucleotides match TRBD2. The germline V gene encodes CDR1 SEHNR and CDR2 FQNEAQ (reference sequence). V shed 1 base, J shed 2 bases, and the junction held 10 bases outside the gene matches. This CDR3 contains 17 residues. The CDR3 region has the DNA TGTGCCAGCAGCTTAGGAGGGGTCCTAGCGGTACAAGAGACCCAGTACTTC. Translating it yields CASSLGGVLAVQETQYF.

This rearrangement joins TRBV6-6 to TRBJ2-7; no reliable D call. The CDR3 extends over 13 amino acids. Germline V gene data show CDR1 as MNHNY and CDR2 as SVGAGI (reference sequence). V lost 5 bases, J lost 0 bases, and 8 bases lay in between. In DNA, the CDR3 is TGTGCCAGCAGTCTCCAGGACTCCTACGAGCAGTACTTC. Its protein is CASSLQDSYEQYF.

V and J are TRBV5-3 and TRBJ2-3; 7 nucleotides agree with TRBD2. TRBV5-3 carries the ORF label, with uncertain function. J lost 0 bases, V lost 4 bases, and 5 bases had no gene match. The length of the CDR3 is 15 residues. The DNA for the CDR3 is TGTGCCAGAAGCCAAACTAGCGACAGCACAGATACGCAGTATTTT. Translated, it gives CARSQTSDSTDTQYF.

The chain has TRBV2 and TRBJ2-7, with 7 nucleotides matching TRBD2. Germline CDR1 and CDR2: SNHLY and FYNNEI. The CDR3 is 12 residues long. Losses at the gene ends were 10 bases for V and 0 bases for J; bases not matched to a gene: 3. The CDR3 is CATGGSSYEQYF. CDR3 bases: TGTGCCACAGGCGGGAGCTCCTACGAGCAGTACTTC. The whole variable domain, remainder taken from reference TRBV2 and TRBJ2-7, is EPEVTQTPSHQVTQMGQEVILRCVPISNHLYFYWYRQILGQKVEFLVSFYNNEISEKSEIFDDQFSVERPDGSNFTLKIRSTKLEDSAMYFCATGGSSYEQYFGPGTRLTVT.

The chain employs TRBV7-2 and TRBJ1-4; D is perhaps TRBD1 (5 bases). The germline CDR1 and CDR2 sequences are SGHTA and FQGNSA. The CDR3 sequence is 15 residues long. The V end lost 6 bases, the J end lost 7 bases, and 18 bases lay between the germline ends. The CDR3 DNA follows: TGTGCCAGCAGTCTCTGGGGACTCGACGGTGAAAAACTGTTTTTT. Its translation: CASSLWGLDGEKLFF.

J is TRBJ1-2 and V is TRBV28, with D perhaps TRBD1 (5 bases). Deletions cut 3 bases from V and 8 bases from J, with 13 bases between. The length of the CDR3 is 13 residues. The germline gives CDR1 MDHEN, CDR2 SYDVKM. DNA for the CDR3: TGTGCCAGCAGTTTGGGACTTCTGGGGGGCTACACCTTC. Amino acid sequence: CASSLGLLGGYTF.

The chain couples TRBV19 to TRBJ1-1, with D perhaps matching TRBD1 (6 bases). The CDR3 is made up of 16 amino acids. V gave up 3 bases and J gave up 3 bases, with 17 bases separating them. The germline gives CDR1 LNHDA, CDR2 SQIVND (reference sequence). CDR3 sequence reads: CASSIPRGGTHTEAFF. In nucleotides, the CDR3 is TGTGCCAGTAGTATCCCCCGGGGGGGCACGCACACTGAAGCTTTCTTT. Complete variable domain (other parts from reference TRBV19 and TRBJ1-1): DGGITQSPKYLFRKEGQNVTLSCEQNLNHDAMYWYRQDPGQGLRLIYYSQIVNDFQKGDIAEGYSVSREKKESFPLTVTSAQKNPTAFYLCASSIPRGGTHTEAFFGQGTRLTVV.